The next 32 T cell receptor beta chains were all read from a single sample in a study of siplizumab effects on memory and regulatory T cells. Sequencing was performed with immunoSEQ multiplex PCR; in TCRdb, only in-frame clones are kept and a portion is missing. The data show tens of thousands of clones, roughly 85% seen once. Sequenced input: memory CD4+ T cells sorted from blood. The receptors were gathered from a human donor in good health.

This chain links TRBV2 with TRBJ1-6, with a possible D match to TRBD1 (6 bases). Germline CDR1 reads SNHLY; CDR2 reads FYNNEI. This CDR3 has 16 amino acids. V was clipped by 6 bases and J by 6 bases, with 18 bases between them. The CDR3 DNA reads as TGTGCCAGCAGGATCCAACAGGGATCTTCTAATTCACCCCTCCACTTT. It is translated as CASRIQQGSSNSPLHF. Full variable domain (remainder filled in from reference TRBV2 and TRBJ1-6): EPEVTQTPSHQVTQMGQEVILRCVPISNHLYFYWYRQILGQKVEFLVSFYNNEISEKSEIFDDQFSVERPDGSNFTLKIRSTKLEDSAMYFCASRIQQGSSNSPLHFGNGTRLTVT.

The rearrangement links TRBV6-1 to TRBJ2-1; D tentatively fits TRBD1 or TRBD2 (6 bases each). The germline V and J ends were trimmed by 4 bases and 7 bases, with 20 bases remaining between them. In germline, CDR1 is MNHNS, CDR2 SASEGT. This CDR3 contains 16 residues. CDR3: CASSANRGARGNEQFF. In DNA, the CDR3 is TGTGCCAGCAGTGCCAATAGGGGGGCCAGAGGTAATGAGCAGTTCTTC.

The chain has TRBV7-9 and TRBJ2-5; D tentatively reads TRBD1 or TRBD2 (5 bases each). Germline CDR1 is SEHNR and CDR2 is FQNEAQ (reference sequence). V was shortened by 5 bases and J by 4 bases, with 11 bases between the two germline ends. The CDR3 contains 13 residues. Here the CDR3 DNA reads TGTGCCAGCAGCACAGGACTGGGAGAGACCCAGTACTTC. This sequence encodes CASSTGLGETQYF.

A remark on this clone: The junction shows a germline mismatch at one end, possibly a read error. V and J are TRBV6-5 and TRBJ1-2, with 7 bases matching TRBD1. The CDR3 has 11 residues. From germline, CDR1 is MNHEY and CDR2 SVGAGI. CDR3 sequence: CASSTPQGWHF. The DNA of the CDR3 is TGTGCCAGCAGTACCCCACAGGGGTGGCACTTC.

This clone was detected only a few times. The CDR3 region has the DNA TGTGCCAGCAGCCAAGGGGCAGGGTGGGCCGGCGAGCAGTACTTC. Residues: CASSQGAGWAGEQYF. This sequence joins TRBV14 and TRBJ2-7; D might be TRBD1 (5 bases). The V gene's germline CDR1 is SGHDN and CDR2 FVKESK. Between the trimmed V and J ends, which lost 1 base and 6 bases, there was a span of 16 bases. The CDR3 has 15 amino acids.

The chain employs TRBV6-5 and TRBJ2-2; D is ambiguous. CDR1 is MNHEY and CDR2 is SVGAGI in the germline V gene. CDR3 length: 13 residues. With 4 bases removed from V and 6 bases from J, the gap between germline ends came to 9 bases. CDR3 residues: CASSFTAPGELFF. In DNA, the CDR3 is TGTGCCAGCAGTTTTACAGCCCCCGGGGAGCTGTTTTTT.

The chain carries TRBV11-3 and TRBJ2-2; D ambiguous. This CDR3 comprises 12 residues. V was clipped by 5 bases and J by 7 bases, with 8 bases between them. In germline, CDR1 is SGHNT, CDR2 YENEEA. The CDR3 here is CASSPPFGELFF. The CDR3 coding sequence is TGTGCCAGCAGCCCCCCTTTCGGGGAGCTGTTTTTT.

The chain carries TRBV11-2 and TRBJ2-7, with D possibly matching TRBD2 (6 bases). The CDR3 spans 15 residues. Trimming cost V 0 bases and J 2 bases, with 11 bases left between them. Germline CDR1 and CDR2: SGHAT and FQNNGV. The CDR3 region is CASSLDIAVAYEQYF. The CDR3 nucleotides read TGTGCCAGCAGCTTAGATATAGCGGTGGCCTACGAGCAGTACTTC.

The genes are TRBV25-1 and TRBJ1-1; D uncertain. The CDR3 runs to 13 residues. V was cut by 7 bases and J by 7 bases, with 16 bases left in between. The V gene's germline CDR1 is MGHDK and CDR2 SYGVNS. This CDR3 is CASNNAGVGEAFF. The CDR3, as DNA: TGTGCCAGCAACAACGCGGGAGTGGGTGAAGCTTTCTTT.

This sequence joins TRBV7-6 and TRBJ2-7; TRBD2 aligns across 14 bases. This CDR3 comprises 20 residues. CDR1 is SGHVS, CDR2 FNYEAQ, per germline. Trimming at V came to 0 bases and at J to 0 bases, leaving 10 bases not matched to a gene. The CDR3 here is CASSLARGTSGGSHSYEQYF. In nucleotides, the CDR3 is TGTGCCAGCAGCTTAGCCCGTGGGACTAGCGGGGGTTCACACTCCTACGAGCAGTACTTC.

The chain is built from TRBV11-3 and TRBJ2-3; 10 nucleotides agree with TRBD2. V dropped 5 bases and J dropped 4; count of bases not matched to a gene: 6. The CDR3 is made up of 15 amino acids. The V gene's germline CDR1 is SGHNT and CDR2 YENEEA. This chain's CDR3 is CASSKLAGGSDTQYF. The CDR3 DNA is TGTGCCAGCAGCAAATTAGCGGGGGGCTCAGATACGCAGTATTTT.

J is TRBJ2-7 and V is TRBV5-1; TRBD2 matches 10 bases. The CDR3 is 14 amino acids. Per the germline V gene, CDR1 is SGHRS and CDR2 is YFSETQ. V lost 0 bases, J lost 6 bases, and 3 bases stayed unmatched. The CDR3 loop reads CASSLVAGGVEQYF. CDR3 coding DNA: TGCGCCAGCAGCTTGGTAGCGGGGGGTGTCGAGCAGTACTTC. The full variable domain, rest sourced from reference TRBV5-1 and TRBJ2-7, is KAGVTQTPRYLIKTRGQQVTLSCSPISGHRSVSWYQQTPGQGLQFLFEYFSETQRNKGNFPGRFSGRQFSNSRSEMNVSTLELGDSALYLCASSLVAGGVEQYFGPGTRLTVT.

This clone was seen a few times. The chain links TRBV30 to TRBJ1-1; D might be TRBD1 (5 bases). Germline CDR1 and CDR2: GTSNPN and SVGIG (reference sequence). V was pared by 1 base and J by 7 bases, with 7 bases between. CDR3 size: 11 residues. The CDR3 sequence is CAWSGGNEAFF. Written as DNA, the CDR3 is TGTGCCTGGAGTGGGGGGAATGAAGCTTTCTTT.

This clone was counted between two and nine times. The CDR3 region has the DNA TGTGCCAGTAGCCCGGGGACAGACGACAATCAGCCCCAGCATTTT. Encoded protein: CASSPGTDDNQPQHF. The rearrangement joins TRBV19 to TRBJ1-5, with TRBD1 identical over 7 bases. CDR1 is LNHDA and CDR2 is SQIVND in the germline V gene (reference sequence). CDR3 length equals 15 residues. J gave up 3 bases and V 6 bases, and 8 bases lay outside the gene matches.

J is TRBJ1-6 and V is TRBV27, with 10 bases aligning to TRBD1. The CDR3 is made up of 14 amino acids. The J segment lost 10 bases and the V segment lost 6 bases, leaving 6 bases of the junction unmatched. Germline-derived CDR1 and CDR2 are MNHEY and SMNVEV (reference sequence). The CDR3 protein is CASSGTGDGSPLHF. The CDR3 DNA sequence: TGTGCCAGCAGCGGGACAGGGGATGGGTCACCCCTCCACTTT.

This chain links TRBV29-1 with TRBJ1-1; possibly TRBD1 for D (5 bases). This CDR3 region has 12 residues. Germline CDR1 SQVTM, CDR2 ANQGSEA. Trimming removed 0 bases from V and 5 bases from J, with 7 bases in between. The CDR3 DNA sequence: TGCAGCGTTGAAGATAAGGGGACTGAAGCTTTCTTT. Its translation is CSVEDKGTEAFF.

This clone has just one count. This chain joins TRBV11-2 and TRBJ2-5; D unclear. This CDR3 has 14 amino acids. Trimming took 1 base from V and 2 from J, leaving 8 bases between them. The germline V gene has CDR1 SGHAT and CDR2 FQNNGV. The CDR3 DNA is TGTGCCAGCAGCTTAGGACACACACAAGAGACCCAGTACTTC. Translated: CASSLGHTQETQYF.

The chain couples TRBV6-1 to TRBJ1-1, with 7 bases that match TRBD1. CDR3 length: 12 amino acids. V shed 8 bases, J shed 2 bases, and the junction held 2 bases outside the gene matches. The germline V gene encodes CDR1 MNHNS and CDR2 SASEGT. The CDR3 bases are TGTGCCAGCGGGGACAGTAACACTGAAGCTTTCTTT. It yields the protein CASGDSNTEAFF.

The gene calls are TRBV2 and TRBJ2-7; D possibly matches TRBD1 or TRBD2 (6 bases each). CDR3 length: 12 residues. Trimming cost V 5 bases and J 2 bases, with 7 bases left between them. CDR1 and CDR2 (germline): SNHLY, FYNNEI. The CDR3 nucleotides are TGTGCCAGCAGTAGGGGGGCCTACGAGCAGTACTTC. Translated: CASSRGAYEQYF.

This sequence joins TRBV11-3 and TRBJ2-1, with 11 bases aligning to TRBD2. The CDR3 totals 15 residues. J was trimmed by 7 bases and V by 4 bases; bases with no gene match: 6. Looked up from germline, CDR1 is SGHNT and CDR2 is YENEEA. CDR3 bases: TGTGCCAGCAGCTCTGGACTAGCGGGCGTTAATGAGCAGTTCTTC. Its protein product is CASSSGLAGVNEQFF. Complete variable domain (other parts from reference TRBV11-3 and TRBJ2-1): EAGVVQSPRYKIIEKKQPVAFWCNPISGHNTLYWYLQNLGQGPELLIRYENEEAVDDSQLPKDRFSAERLKGVDSTLKIQPAELGDSAVYLCASSSGLAGVNEQFFGPGTRLTVL.

This chain connects TRBV28 to TRBJ2-7; 8 bases align to TRBD1. The V gene's germline CDR1 is MDHEN and CDR2 SYDVKM. V trimming: 8 bases; J trimming: 7 bases; junction bases outside the gene matches: 13. This CDR3 has 14 residues. In DNA, the CDR3 is TGTGCCAGCGGAACTCAGACAGGGGCAAGGGAGCAGTACTTC. This gives the protein CASGTQTGAREQYF.

This clone was observed a handful of times. The chain is built from TRBV19 and TRBJ1-6, with no clear D. The germline gives CDR1 LNHDA, CDR2 SQIVND (reference sequence). This CDR3 has 14 residues. The ends were cut back, 7 bases at V and 7 bases at J, with 14 bases in the middle. The CDR3 region has the DNA TGTGCCAGTACCTATCTGACGGGAAATTCACCCCTCCACTTT. Protein product: CASTYLTGNSPLHF.

The chain couples TRBV4-1 to TRBJ2-7; 7 bases map to TRBD1. CDR1 is MGHRA and CDR2 is YSYEKL in the germline V gene. The CDR3 consists of 15 residues. The trim removed 0 bases at V and 3 bases at J, leaving 5 bases unmatched. CDR3: CASSQDSTGVYEQYF. CDR3 sequence (DNA): TGCGCCAGCAGCCAAGATAGTACAGGGGTCTACGAGCAGTACTTC.

This chain joins TRBV27 and TRBJ2-7; 8 positions agree with TRBD1. CDR1 MNHEY and CDR2 SMNVEV come from the germline V gene (reference sequence). Trimming cost V 5 bases and J 0 bases; bases outside gene matches: 6. The CDR3 contains 15 residues. CDR3 region: CASSRQGAPSYEQYF. The CDR3 region has the DNA TGTGCCAGCAGTCGGCAGGGGGCCCCCTCCTACGAGCAGTACTTC.

The V gene is TRBV5-6, the J gene TRBJ1-6, with D unresolved. V was cut by 2 bases and J by 7 bases, with 13 bases left in between. CDR1 and CDR2 (germline): SGHDT, YYEEEE. This CDR3 contains 15 residues. CDR3 nucleotide sequence: TGTGCCAGCAGCTTTGATCCGGGCGCAAATTCACCCCTCCACTTT. Protein product: CASSFDPGANSPLHF.

The rearrangement uses TRBV5-1 and TRBJ2-1; D is ambiguous. Trimming left V 0 bases short and J 7 bases short, with 5 bases between. The germline gives CDR1 SGHRS, CDR2 YFSETQ. The CDR3 covers 12 residues. The CDR3 DNA is TGCGCCAGCAGCTTGGCCGGGAATGAGCAGTTCTTC. Protein product: CASSLAGNEQFF.

There are many counts of this clone. The gene calls are TRBV12-5 and TRBJ1-1; 7 bases are a match to TRBD1. V was clipped by 6 bases and J by 4 bases; unmatched bases: 8. Germline CDR1 reads LGHNT; CDR2 reads FRNRAP. The CDR3 runs to 14 residues. CDR3 protein: CASGKGGYSTEAFF. DNA for the CDR3: TGTGCTAGTGGGAAAGGGGGCTATAGCACTGAAGCTTTCTTT. Full variable domain (missing parts from reference TRBV12-5 and TRBJ1-1): DARVTQTPRHKVTEMGQEVTMRCQPILGHNTVFWYRQTMMQGLELLAYFRNRAPLDDSGMPKDRFSAEMPDATLATLKIQPSEPRDSAVYFCASGKGGYSTEAFFGQGTRLTVV.

The V call is TRBV29-1, the J call TRBJ1-2; D call uncertain. V was clipped by 5 bases and J by 5 bases, with 6 bases between them. This CDR3 is built from 10 residues. CDR1 is SQVTM, CDR2 ANQGSEA, per germline. The chain's CDR3 is CSVYEYGYTF. In nucleotides, the CDR3 is TGCAGCGTTTACGAGTATGGCTACACCTTC.

The gene calls are TRBV7-3 and TRBJ1-3; no definite D call. This CDR3 is 15 amino acids long. CDR1 is SGHTA and CDR2 is FQGTGA in the germline V gene. V was pared by 2 bases and J by 1 base, with 9 bases between. The CDR3 sequence: CASSLGSGSGNTIYF. CDR3 in DNA: TGTGCCAGCAGCTTAGGGTCGGGATCTGGAAACACCATATATTTT.

The chain uses TRBV9 and TRBJ2-7; D is ambiguous. Germline CDR1 reads SGDLS; CDR2 reads YYNGEE. The CDR3 is 13 amino acids. V was trimmed by 0 bases and J by 7 bases, leaving 11 bases between them. The CDR3 region has the DNA TGTGCCAGCAGCGTAGAGTCAGTAACTGAGCAGTACTTC. As protein: CASSVESVTEQYF.

This sequence joins TRBV12-5 and TRBJ1-5; 8 bases match TRBD1. The V and J ends lost 11 bases and 3 bases, in that order; junction bases with no gene match: 3. CDR1 is LGHNT, CDR2 FRNRAP, per germline. CDR3 length: 12 amino acids. The CDR3 region has the DNA TGTGCTTCGACAGGGGACAATCAGCCCCAGCATTTT. Translating it yields CASTGDNQPQHF.

In DNA, the CDR3 is TGTGCCAGCCAACCGGGGAATAATTCACCCCTCCACTTT. It codes for CASQPGNNSPLHF. The V gene is TRBV19, the J gene TRBJ1-6; D call uncertain. V was clipped by 9 bases and J by 5 bases, with 11 bases between them. The germline gives CDR1 LNHDA, CDR2 SQIVND (reference sequence). The CDR3 spans 13 residues.